Listed here are 2 T cell receptor beta chains from one sample, sequenced in a study of cytomegalovirus exposure and HLA in healthy donors. The PCR ran on 60 Vbeta and 13 Jbeta primers. TCRdb keeps only in-frame clones here, not all; method: immunoSEQ multiplex PCR. The sample carries over 150,000 clones, 80% recorded once. The sequenced material came from PBMCs. These receptors were collected from a man aged 25 to 45 in good health and CMV-seropositive.

The V call is TRBV4-3, the J call TRBJ1-4; a weak D match, TRBD1 (5 bases). Germline CDR1 and CDR2: LGHNA and YSLEER. Trimming cost V 0 bases and J 7 bases, with 15 bases left between them. This CDR3 is built from 16 residues. CDR3 nucleotide sequence: TGCGCCAGCAGCCAAGAAAATTGGGGGGGTGGTGAAAAACTGTTTTTT. Translating it yields CASSQENWGGGEKLFF.

The V call is TRBV9, the J call TRBJ2-5; D is perhaps TRBD2 (5 bases). The germline V gene encodes CDR1 SGDLS and CDR2 YYNGEE. V gave up 3 bases and J gave up 4 bases, with 13 bases separating them. This CDR3 is 14 amino acids long. CDR3 sequence (DNA): TGTGCCAGCAGCGCTAGCTCTAACTTAGAGACCCAGTACTTC. Residues: CASSASSNLETQYF.